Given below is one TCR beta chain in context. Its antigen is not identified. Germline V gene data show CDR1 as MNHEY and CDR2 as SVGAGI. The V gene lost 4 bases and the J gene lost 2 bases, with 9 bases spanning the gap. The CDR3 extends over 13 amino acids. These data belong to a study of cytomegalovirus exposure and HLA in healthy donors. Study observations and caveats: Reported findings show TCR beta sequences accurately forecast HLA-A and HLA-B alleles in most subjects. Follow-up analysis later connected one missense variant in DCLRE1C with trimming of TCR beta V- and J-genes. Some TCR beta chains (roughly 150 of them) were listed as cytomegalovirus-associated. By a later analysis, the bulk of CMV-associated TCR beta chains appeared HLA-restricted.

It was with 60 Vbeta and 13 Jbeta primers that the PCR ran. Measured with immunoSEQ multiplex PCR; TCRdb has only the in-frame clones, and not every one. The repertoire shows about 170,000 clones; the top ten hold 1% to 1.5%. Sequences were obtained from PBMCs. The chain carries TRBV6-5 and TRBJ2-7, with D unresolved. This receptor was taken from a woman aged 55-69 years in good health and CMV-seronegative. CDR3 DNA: TGTGCCAGCAGTTTAAGGCAGGCCTACGAGCAGTACTTC. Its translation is CASSLRQAYEQYF.